These 32 T cell receptor beta chains came from one sample sequenced in a study of beta chain features in type 1 diabetes (dated by TCRdb to 2016 to 2019). The method was the immunoSEQ multiplex PCR assay. All of the isolated RNA was reverse transcribed with the High Capacity cDNA Reverse Transcription Kit, so expressed TCRB transcripts were sequenced. This is the immuneACCESS table as TCRdb keeps it, with only in-frame sequences that have V and J called. A part of the clones is gone; compared with another copy, unresolved V genes explain less than half, and the rest is unexplained. The sample contains a few hundred thousand clones, 12% to 15% of them found a single time. Roughly 7% of the sample comes from the top ten. Sequenced sample: central memory CD4+ T cells from blood. These receptors all come from a man aged 30 to 45 in good health.

This clone came up a few times. V and J are TRBV7-2 and TRBJ2-7; D perhaps matches TRBD1 (6 bases). The V gene's germline CDR1 is SGHTA and CDR2 FQGNSA. V was clipped by 4 bases and J by 5 bases, with 18 bases between them. The CDR3 spans 15 residues. The DNA for the CDR3 is TGTGCCAGCAGCTCCACAGGGATCGAGTGGGACGAGCAGTACTTC. As protein: CASSSTGIEWDEQYF.

The table lists this clone with a few counts. The chain is built from TRBV6-1 and TRBJ2-4, with 8 nucleotides matching TRBD1. The V and J ends lost 9 bases and 1 base, in that order; junction bases with no gene match: 2. This CDR3 region has 13 residues. Germline CDR1 MNHNS, CDR2 SASEGT. The CDR3 DNA reads as TGTGCCAGAGGACAGGGCGCCAAAAACATTCAGTACTTC. Translating it yields CARGQGAKNIQYF.

This chain uses TRBV15 with TRBJ2-3, with unresolved D. CDR3 size: 14 residues. Germline CDR1 reads LNHNV; CDR2 reads YYDKDF (reference sequence). V shed 0 bases and J shed 2 bases, with 6 bases lying between them. The chain's CDR3 is CATSREKATDTQYF. CDR3 DNA: TGTGCCACCAGCAGAGAAAAGGCCACAGATACGCAGTATTTT.

Regarding this clone: In the same sample, other DNA sequences code for this CDR3. The gene calls are TRBV28 and TRBJ1-2; no definite D call. The CDR3 is 13 residues long. Germline assignment: CDR1 MDHEN and CDR2 SYDVKM. V lost 6 bases and J lost 7, with 15 bases in between. The CDR3 bases are TGTGCCAGCAGCCCTCGTAGCCCACCTGGCTACACCTTC. This translates into CASSPRSPPGYTF.

On this clone itself: This clone may be a read error of a much larger clone one base away. Other DNA sequences in the same sample also yield this CDR3. The V gene is TRBV7-8, the J gene TRBJ1-5, with 7 bases fitting TRBD1. Germline V gene data show CDR1 as SGHVS and CDR2 as FQNEAQ. V was clipped by 5 bases and J by 2 bases; unmatched bases: 3. The CDR3 covers 14 residues. The CDR3 is CASSPGQGNQPQHF. DNA of the CDR3: TGTGCCAGCAGCCCAGGACAGGGCAATCAGCCCCAGCATTTT.

This chain joins TRBV7-8 and TRBJ2-7; TRBD2 agrees at 16 bases. This CDR3 comprises 18 residues. Germline-derived CDR1 and CDR2 are SGHVS and FQNEAQ. J was trimmed by 4 bases and V by 5 bases; bases with no gene match: 11. The CDR3 nucleotides are TGTGCCAGCAGCCTCACCGCGGGACTAGCGGGAGGGTCATACGAGCAGTACGTC. As protein: CASSLTAGLAGGSYEQYV.

Notes on this clone: Other DNA sequences within the sample encode an identical CDR3. J is TRBJ1-2 and V is TRBV5-4, with 7 bases identical to TRBD1. V lost 2 bases to trimming and J lost 3 bases; unmatched junction nucleotides: 1. This CDR3 region has 13 residues. Germline CDR1 SGHNT, CDR2 YYREEE (reference sequence). DNA of the CDR3: TGTGCCAGCAGCTTACAGGGGCACTATGGCTACACCTTC. As protein: CASSLQGHYGYTF.

The chain links TRBV7-9 to TRBJ2-7, with 8 bases matching TRBD1. The CDR3 runs to 14 residues. The germline V gene encodes CDR1 SEHNR and CDR2 FQNEAQ (reference sequence). V was pared by 5 bases and J by 6 bases, with 9 bases of the junction left unmatched. CDR3 region: CASSHPSGGLEQYF. Here the CDR3 DNA reads TGTGCCAGCAGCCACCCGTCAGGGGGCCTCGAGCAGTACTTC.

V is TRBV13 and J is TRBJ1-1; possibly TRBD1 for D (6 bases). The CDR3 contains 16 residues. The ends were cut back, 1 base at V and 3 bases at J, with 15 bases in the middle. CDR1 and CDR2 from the germline V gene are PRHDT and FYEKMQ (reference sequence). CDR3 sequence: CASSLEVQGRDTEAFF. CDR3 nucleotides: TGTGCCAGCAGCTTAGAGGTGCAGGGGAGGGACACTGAAGCTTTCTTT.

Details on this clone: Within the sample, other DNA sequences also encode this same CDR3. V gene TRBV7-2 combines with J gene TRBJ2-7; D unclear. CDR1 and CDR2 from the germline V gene are SGHTA and FQGNSA. The CDR3 runs to 13 residues. V was shortened by 6 bases and J by 3 bases, with 12 bases between the two germline ends. The CDR3 sequence is CASSLKSLYEQYV. DNA for the CDR3: TGTGCCAGCAGTCTCAAGTCCCTCTACGAGCAGTACGTC.

V and J are TRBV6-6 and TRBJ2-7; 8 nucleotides align to TRBD1. This CDR3 has 12 residues. V lost 5 bases, J lost 12 bases, and 9 bases stayed unmatched. From germline, CDR1 is MNHNY and CDR2 SVGAGI (reference sequence). DNA for the CDR3: TGTGCCAGCAGTGACCGACAGGGGAAGGGGTACTTC. It codes for CASSDRQGKGYF.

This clone was detected only a few times. Other DNA variants within this sample encode the same CDR3. This rearrangement joins TRBV5-1 to TRBJ1-1, with no clear D. The V gene's germline CDR1 is SGHRS and CDR2 YFSETQ. Trimming took off 0 bases at V and 2 bases at J, with 5 bases between the two ends. The CDR3 has 13 residues. CDR3 loop: CASSLGGNTEAFF. The CDR3 coding sequence is TGCGCCAGCAGCTTGGGGGGTAACACTGAAGCTTTCTTT.

The rearrangement uses TRBV7-2 and TRBJ1-5; D ambiguous. Germline assignment: CDR1 SGHTA and CDR2 FQGNSA. The CDR3 is made up of 12 amino acids. V shed 2 bases and J shed 7 bases, with 6 bases lying between them. In DNA, the CDR3 is TGTGCCAGCAGCTTAATGAGGCAGCCCCAGCATTTT. Protein: CASSLMRQPQHF.

In its sample, this clone was seen many times. The chain joins TRBV23-1 to TRBJ2-7; no clear D gene. TRBV23-1 is an ORF; its function is uncertain. Trimming took 0 bases from V and 5 from J, leaving 8 bases between them. This CDR3 spans 13 amino acids. In DNA, the CDR3 is TGCGCCAGCAGTCAATCTCGCCGGGACGAGCAGTACGTC. This translates into CASSQSRRDEQYV.

The table lists this clone with a few counts. V and J are TRBV27 and TRBJ1-2; the D gene is possibly TRBD1 (6 bases). The CDR3 contains 15 residues. The germline V gene encodes CDR1 MNHEY and CDR2 SMNVEV (reference sequence). V was cut by 6 bases and J by 4 bases, with 18 bases left in between. As DNA, the CDR3 is TGTGCCAGCAGCTTTTCCAATACAGGGACCTATGGCTACACCTTC. Amino acid sequence: CASSFSNTGTYGYTF.

The CDR3 region has the DNA TGTGCCAGCAGCCTGAGACGGGGCGGGGGCCTGTACAATGAGCAGTTCTTC. Residues: CASSLRRGGGLYNEQFF. This chain uses TRBV11-2 with TRBJ2-1, with a weak D call TRBD2 (7 bases). The length of the CDR3 is 17 residues. Trimming left V 5 bases short and J 4 bases short, with 21 bases between. CDR1 is SGHAT, CDR2 FQNNGV, per germline.

This clone was detected ten times or more. J is TRBJ2-3 and V is TRBV7-9; D gene uncertain. The germline V and J ends were trimmed by 1 base and 2 bases, with 13 bases remaining between them. CDR3 length equals 16 residues. Germline values: CDR1 SEHNR, CDR2 FQNEAQ (reference sequence). The DNA for the CDR3 is TGTGCCAGCAGCTTAGAGTTGAGCAGACCCACAGATACGCAGTATTTT. It translates to CASSLELSRPTDTQYF.

CDR3 in DNA: TGCGCCCCGTTAGTCCGGGAGACCCAGTACTTC. It yields the protein CAPLVRETQYF. This chain joins TRBV20-1 and TRBJ2-5; D unclear. The CDR3 sequence is 11 residues long. CDR1 DFQATT and CDR2 SNEGSKA come from the germline V gene (reference sequence).

In this sample, this clone turned up a few times. The chain has TRBV6-4 and TRBJ2-7; 9 positions match TRBD1. CDR1 and CDR2 (germline): MRHNA, SNTAGT. This CDR3 spans 17 amino acids. Losses at the gene ends were 5 bases for V and 2 bases for J; bases not matched to a gene: 13. In nucleotides, the CDR3 is TGTGCCAGCAGTCGCGCCCCCCGGGACAGGGAGACCTACGAGCAGTACGTC. It yields the protein CASSRAPRDRETYEQYV.

This chain links TRBV7-2 with TRBJ2-1; D is ambiguous. CDR3 length: 14 amino acids. V lost 0 bases, J lost 7 bases, and 10 bases lay in between. Germline loops: CDR1 SGHTA, CDR2 FQGNSA. The CDR3: CASSLAPEPNEQFF. As DNA, the CDR3 is TGTGCCAGCAGCTTAGCGCCAGAACCAAATGAGCAGTTCTTC. Together with reference TRBV7-2 and TRBJ2-1, the CDR3 gives the full variable domain: GAGVSQSPSNKVTEKGKDVELRCDPISGHTALYWYRQSLGQGLEFLIYFQGNSAPDKSGLPSDRFSAERTGGSVSTLTIQRTQQEDSAVYLCASSLAPEPNEQFFGPGTRLTVL.

With respect to this clone: Compared with germline, one end of the junction differs, possibly owing to a read error. V gene TRBV5-4 combines with J gene TRBJ2-1, with D perhaps TRBD1 (5 bases). Germline values: CDR1 SGHNT, CDR2 YYREEE (reference sequence). CDR3 length equals 16 residues. The CDR3 region has the DNA TGCGCCAGCAGCCAAGAACCTGGGCAGGGCAACAATGAGCAGTTCTTC. It encodes CASSQEPGQGNNEQFF.

This clone was counted a single time. The V gene is TRBV11-1, the J gene TRBJ2-1; 8 nucleotides line up with TRBD1. The CDR3 totals 15 residues. The junction had 6 bases not matched to a gene; V was cut back by 1 base and J by 7 bases. Germline lookup yields CDR1 SGHAT and CDR2 FQDESV (reference sequence). The CDR3 reads CASSLGSGGTNEQFF. In DNA, the CDR3 is TGTGCCAGCAGCTTAGGGTCAGGGGGCACAAATGAGCAGTTCTTC.

V usage is TRBV9 and J usage is TRBJ2-3; a possible D gene is TRBD2 (7 bases). From germline, CDR1 is SGDLS and CDR2 YYNGEE. The CDR3 consists of 16 residues. Trimming took 3 bases from V and 4 from J, leaving 18 bases between them. The CDR3 DNA follows: TGTGCCAGCAGCGCCCCTGGGGGGGGGCCAGCAGATACGCAGTATTTT. It translates to CASSAPGGGPADTQYF.

The chain links TRBV19 to TRBJ1-1; D uncertain. The V gene's germline CDR1 is LNHDA and CDR2 SQIVND (reference sequence). The CDR3 runs 14 residues. The V end lost 5 bases, the J end lost 3 bases, and 13 bases lay between the germline ends. CDR3 DNA: TGTGCCAGTAGTCGGATAGAGATGGACACTGAAGCTTTCTTT. The encoded protein is CASSRIEMDTEAFF. The variable domain in full, completed from reference TRBV19 and TRBJ1-1, reads DGGITQSPKYLFRKEGQNVTLSCEQNLNHDAMYWYRQDPGQGLRLIYYSQIVNDFQKGDIAEGYSVSREKKESFPLTVTSAQKNPTAFYLCASSRIEMDTEAFFGQGTRLTVV.

This clone turned up a few times. V is TRBV29-1 and J is TRBJ2-2; 7 nucleotides line up with TRBD2. Germline CDR1 and CDR2: SQVTM and ANQGSEA. CDR3 length: 14 residues. The J segment lost 6 bases and the V segment lost 4 bases, leaving 8 bases of the junction unmatched. The CDR3 loop reads CSVGGGRGSGELFF. The CDR3 nucleotides read TGCAGCGTTGGAGGCGGGAGAGGGTCCGGGGAGCTGTTTTTT.

The gene calls are TRBV29-1 and TRBJ1-1, with D maybe TRBD1 (5 bases). This CDR3 is 13 amino acids long. In germline, CDR1 is SQVTM, CDR2 ANQGSEA. The CDR3 loop is CSAPVGVRNEAFF. The CDR3 nucleotides are TGCAGTGCCCCAGTGGGGGTAAGGAATGAAGCTTTCTTT.

This clone was picked up many times. V usage is TRBV14 and J usage is TRBJ2-3; D is uncertain. The V gene's germline CDR1 is SGHDN and CDR2 FVKESK. The V gene lost 1 base and the J gene lost 6 bases, with 17 bases spanning the gap. This CDR3 is built from 16 residues. The CDR3 sequence is CASSQVFGNPADTQYF. DNA of the CDR3: TGTGCCAGCAGCCAAGTATTTGGGAATCCGGCCGATACGCAGTATTTT.

This clone was observed a few times. The chain recombines TRBV9 with TRBJ2-5; D gene ambiguous. The CDR3 contains 14 residues. CDR1 and CDR2 (germline): SGDLS, YYNGEE. The ends were cut back, 4 bases at V and 5 bases at J, with 15 bases in the middle. The DNA of the CDR3 is TGTGCCAGCAGCCAAGGTACTAAGGGCGAGACCCAGTACTTC. This codes for CASSQGTKGETQYF.

This rearrangement joins TRBV5-1 to TRBJ1-1, with D possibly TRBD1 on 5 matching bases. CDR1 and CDR2 from the germline V gene are SGHRS and YFSETQ. The CDR3 extends over 15 amino acids. V gave up 4 bases and J gave up 2 bases, with 15 bases separating them. DNA for the CDR3: TGCGCCAGCAGCGGGAGGGCCACAGGAAACACTGAAGCTTTCTTT. Translation: CASSGRATGNTEAFF.

The sample holds one count of this clone. The genes are TRBV5-4 and TRBJ1-2; TRBD1 matches 7 bases. This CDR3 region has 18 residues. The J segment lost 6 bases and the V segment lost 2 bases, leaving 19 bases of the junction unmatched. The germline V gene encodes CDR1 SGHNT and CDR2 YYREEE (reference sequence). The DNA of the CDR3 is TGTGCCAGCAGCTTTATGACCCACCCCGGACAGGAGAACGATGGCTACACCTTC. Amino acids: CASSFMTHPGQENDGYTF.

This clone was picked up many times. The rearrangement joins TRBV19 to TRBJ1-2, with D perhaps matching TRBD1 (6 bases). Germline V gives CDR1 LNHDA, CDR2 SQIVND (reference sequence). The length of the CDR3 is 15 residues. V lost 3 bases to trimming and J lost 4 bases, with 15 bases between them. DNA for the CDR3: TGTGCCAGTAGTATGGACAGCCAACTATTCTATGGCTACACCTTC. It codes for CASSMDSQLFYGYTF.

The chain has TRBV5-6 and TRBJ1-1; no clear D gene. CDR1 SGHDT and CDR2 YYEEEE come from the germline V gene. The CDR3 consists of 15 residues. V was trimmed by 0 bases and J by 1 base, leaving 10 bases between them. The CDR3 here is CASSLAVRTNTEAFF. The CDR3 DNA sequence: TGTGCCAGCAGCTTGGCCGTAAGAACGAACACTGAAGCTTTCTTT.